This entry features one TCR beta chain sequence. The data originate from a study of blood T cell repertoires in COVID-19. Study in general: Spain, Italy and the United States supplied samples that represented acute and convalescent COVID-19. Sample material is recorded as cDNA or gDNA derived from T cells, B-cell-depleted T cells, or PBMCs.

How the authors handled the data: Estimation of nucleated cell counts was performed using reference gene primer amplification. The repertoire was sequenced with immunoSEQ multiplex PCR; TCRdb's copy has only in-frame clones and lacks some. For V, J and clone size, that table is used; D and trimming come from the DNA. The data show hundreds of thousands of clones, just under 85% seen once. The CDR3 sequence is 15 residues long. Germline V gene sequence: CDR1 SGHRS, CDR2 YFSETQ. J lost 6 bases, V lost 2 bases, and 6 bases had no gene match. Specimen: peripheral blood. The source is a woman aged 50 to 65 with active or convalescent COVID-19. The chain uses TRBV5-1 and TRBJ2-1; 9 bases are a match to TRBD1. The CDR3 sequence: CASSFRDRESNEQFF. The CDR3 bases are TGCGCCAGCAGCTTCCGGGACAGGGAAAGCAATGAGCAGTTCTTC.